These T cell receptor beta chains were read from a single sample in a study of T cells in localized non-small cell lung cancer. Using immunoSEQ multiplex PCR, the repertoire was profiled, and TCRdb retains in-frame clones only, with some absent. The data hold approximately 35,000 clones, with about 90% observed a single time. The sequencing used PBMCs, collected before any cancer treatment. The receptors derive from a man aged 40-75 years with stage II lung adenocarcinoma. CDR3s include the opening cysteine and the closing phenylalanine or tryptophan. Size is omitted from some rows. Given values are once, few, many or a class for expanded clones.

v_gene	j_gene	abundance	CDR3aa
TRBV28	TRBJ2-7	once	CASSRGEQYF
TRBV5-1	TRBJ1-1	-	CASSFTGGGTEAFF
TRBV10-3	TRBJ2-1	once	CAISENERGVKVF
TRBV5-6	TRBJ2-3	-	CASRRAGTASRYSTDTQYF
TRBV19	TRBJ2-7	-	CASSRASGAYEQYF
TRBV30	TRBJ2-3	-	CAWIARGSGADTQYF
TRBV30	TRBJ2-1	-	CARPVPRNEQFF
TRBV7-2	TRBJ2-1	-	CASSRGHEQFF
TRBV2	TRBJ2-6	once	CASKRSGANVLTF
TRBV28	TRBJ1-5	-	CASSSPVGQPQHF
TRBV9	TRBJ2-7	once	CASSVGAGSSAEQYF
TRBV4-1	TRBJ1-4	once	CASSLTGTENEKLFF
TRBV4-3	TRBJ2-7	-	CASSPQLGYEQYF
TRBV6-1	TRBJ1-1	-	CASRKGVGEAFF
TRBV4-2	TRBJ2-2	few	CASSLAGGVYTGELFF
TRBV18	TRBJ2-2	-	CASSTGLAGAGNGELFF
TRBV2	TRBJ2-2	-	CASTRTSPGELFF
TRBV14	TRBJ2-3	-	CASSQTQRTDTQYF
TRBV5-4	TRBJ2-1	-	CASSQRGASYNEQFF
TRBV5-1	TRBJ2-1	-	CASSLAYSGRVANEQFF
TRBV19	TRBJ1-5	-	CASSTDQPQHF
TRBV28	TRBJ1-1	-	CASNPGFMNTEAFF
TRBV11-2	TRBJ1-3	-	CASSLDLANSGNTIYF
TRBV28	TRBJ1-5	-	CASSLGAGGLRQPQHF
TRBV7-2	TRBJ2-7	-	CASSLGGGVLEQYF
TRBV13	TRBJ1-4	-	CASSFKGVATNEKLFF
TRBV5-4	TRBJ2-1	-	CASSFLTGYNEQFF
TRBV7-2	TRBJ2-1	few	CASSLDSGGQYNEQFF
TRBV30	TRBJ1-3	once	CAWSHSGNTIYF
TRBV9	TRBJ2-5	-	CASSVGSGGETQYF
TRBV10-1	TRBJ1-3	-	CASSEFRTPISGNTIYF
TRBV28	TRBJ2-5	-	CASSRNVGQGKETQYF
TRBV4-1	TRBJ1-1	once	CASSHIQGAAFF
TRBV2	TRBJ2-2	-	CASISGRNSGELFF
TRBV30	TRBJ1-2	-	CAWSPAGFYGYTF
TRBV4-1	TRBJ1-1	-	CASSHRTGDLEAFF
TRBV19	TRBJ2-5	-	CASTQSGSLGTQYF
TRBV6-5	TRBJ2-7	-	CASRLSGSLDEQYF
TRBV11-2	TRBJ2-7	-	CASSLWAGFSYEQYF
TRBV6-5	TRBJ2-3	-	CASARLIPTDTQYF
TRBV25-1	TRBJ2-7	-	CASHGTGFNEQYF
TRBV10-3	TRBJ2-5	-	CAISGAGGQETQYF
TRBV5-1	TRBJ2-2	-	CASSLGTGGNGELFF
TRBV28	TRBJ2-7	-	CASRRPGQGAYEQYF
TRBV27	TRBJ2-1	-	CASSPLPGQGRGGNEQFF
TRBV27	TRBJ1-1	-	CASSLTGRMNTEAFF
TRBV6-1	TRBJ2-2	-	CASSGRGRSAGELFF